The rows below give T cell receptor beta chains drawn from one sample of a study of metastatic and nonmetastatic thyroid tumors. Via MiXCR, TCRdb re-called the PCR reads. The sample records around 40,000 clones, roughly 15% being singletons. Sequenced sample: blood. Receptors originate from a male donor with papillary thyroid cancer or a benign thyroid nodule (not recorded which). Some clones in this sample may be carry-over from other donors' samples. Each CDR3 is given with its conserved first and last residue. D genes are given only for firm matches. For some rows the clone size is stated as once, few or many, or as a class when expanded; others skip it.

V gene	J gene	clone size	D gene	CDR3 protein	CDR3 DNA
TRBV6-1	TRBJ1-1	many	.	CASWGRSMNTEAFF	TGTGCCAGCTGGGGAAGAAGTATGAACACTGAAGCTTTCTTT
TRBV14	TRBJ2-1	many	.	CASSDSYNEQFF	TGTGCCAGCAGCGACTCCTACAATGAGCAGTTCTTC
TRBV6-1	TRBJ1-1	many	TRBD1	CASSHDRDTEAFF	TGTGCCAGCAGCCACGACAGGGACACTGAAGCTTTCTTT
TRBV3-1	TRBJ2-1	many	TRBD2	CASSQDLAANEQFF	TGTGCCAGCAGCCAAGATCTAGCGGCCAATGAGCAGTTCTTC
TRBV6-5	TRBJ2-7	few	.	CASSYPPGDGQYF	TGTGCCAGCAGTTACCCCCCAGGGGACGGGCAGTACTTC
TRBV20-1	TRBJ2-7	.	TRBD1	CSARPTDRARAYEQYF	TGCAGTGCTCGCCCGACTGACAGGGCGAGGGCCTACGAGCAGTACTTC
TRBV5-1	TRBJ2-3	many	TRBD2	CASSFGRGADTQYF	TGCGCCAGCAGCTTCGGGAGGGGGGCAGATACGCAGTATTTT
TRBV6-4	TRBJ1-6	.	.	CASSGPSSYNSPLHF	TGTGCCAGCAGTGGACCTAGCTCCTATAATTCACCCCTCCACTTT
TRBV5-4	TRBJ1-6	.	.	CASSLEAPGASDSPLHF	TGTGCCAGCAGCTTGGAAGCCCCAGGGGCTTCCGATTCACCCCTCCACTTT
TRBV11-3	TRBJ1-5	.	TRBD1	CASRGTANQPQHF	TGTGCCAGCAGGGGGACAGCTAATCAGCCCCAGCATTTT
TRBV20-1	TRBJ2-7	.	.	CSARGAGSYEKYF	TGCAGTGCTAGAGGCGCAGGATCCTACGAGAAGTACTTC
TRBV2	TRBJ1-5	many	TRBD1	CASNRDRVNQPQHF	TGTGCCAGCAATCGGGACAGGGTCAATCAGCCCCAGCATTTT
TRBV6-1	TRBJ2-3	.	TRBD2	CAILAGSTDTQYF	TGTGCCATACTAGCGGGAAGCACAGATACGCAGTATTTT
TRBV2	TRBJ2-2	.	.	CASMVGELFF	TGTGCCAGCATGGTCGGTGAGCTGTTTTTT
TRBV19	TRBJ1-5	few	TRBD1	CASRDRGLNHPQHF	TGTGCCAGTCGGGACAGGGGACTTAATCATCCCCAGCATTTT
TRBV20-1	TRBJ1-2	.	.	CSASVCRTYGYTF	TGCAGTGCTAGCGTTTGCAGGACCTATGGCTACACCTTC
TRBV6-6	TRBJ1-5	many	.	CASSYVRTKGIFNPQHF	TGTGCCAGCAGTTACGTCCGGACAAAGGGTATTTTCAATCCCCAGCATTTT
TRBV6-4	TRBJ2-1	medium-sized	TRBD1	CASSATGGSYNEQFF	TGTGCCAGCAGTGCGACAGGGGGCTCCTACAATGAGCAGTTCTTC
TRBV7-9	TRBJ1-3	.	.	CASSKDSVNTIYF	TGTGCCAGCAGCAAGGACAGTGTTAACACCATATATTTT
TRBV27	TRBJ2-5	many	TRBD2	CASSPTSGGARETQYF	TGTGCCAGCAGCCCTACTAGCGGGGGGGCGAGAGAGACCCAGTACTTC
TRBV6-2/TRBV6-3	TRBJ2-5	many	TRBD2	CASSPGLAGLGETQYF	TGTGCCAGCAGTCCGGGACTAGCGGGGTTGGGGGAGACCCAGTACTTC
TRBV7-9	TRBJ1-2	many	TRBD1	CASSLTGGHYGYTF	TGTGCCAGCAGCTTAACAGGGGGCCACTATGGCTACACCTTC
TRBV7-2	TRBJ2-5	many	.	CASSRNGQETQYF	TGTGCCAGCAGCCGCAATGGGCAAGAGACCCAGTACTTC
TRBV24-1	TRBJ2-3	many	TRBD2	CATSGTSGGTDTQYF	TGTGCCACCAGTGGGACTAGCGGGGGGACAGATACGCAGTATTTT
TRBV2	TRBJ1-2	many	TRBD1	CASSKQNVPGQAALYGYTF	TGTGCCAGCAGTAAACAAAACGTCCCGGGACAGGCCGCCCTCTATGGCTACACCTTC
TRBV6-1	TRBJ2-2	few	TRBD1	CASSGGRTGNTGELFF	TGTGCCAGCAGTGGAGGCCGGACAGGGAACACCGGGGAGCTGTTTTTT
TRBV6-5	TRBJ2-5	many	.	CASSYSNLGWETQYF	TGTGCCAGCAGTTACTCGAACCTGGGTTGGGAGACCCAGTACTTC
TRBV11-2	TRBJ2-3	many	TRBD2	CASSLGGTAGSSDTQYF	TGTGCCAGCAGCTTGGGGGGGACTGCCGGGTCGTCGGATACGCAGTATTTT
TRBV30	TRBJ1-5	many	.	CAWSVGADNQPQHF	TGTGCCTGGAGTGTAGGGGCAGATAATCAGCCCCAGCATTTT
TRBV20-1	TRBJ1-2	many	TRBD1	CSATAPQGGRYGYTF	TGCAGTGCCACCGCCCCGCAGGGGGGACGGTATGGCTACACCTTC
TRBV10-3	TRBJ2-5	many	TRBD2	CAISEEGASGGAIETQYF	TGTGCCATCAGTGAGGAAGGGGCTAGCGGGGGGGCTATAGAGACCCAGTACTTC
TRBV13	TRBJ2-5	many	TRBD1	CASSLVQDRGRETQYF	TGTGCCAGCAGCTTAGTTCAGGACAGGGGGCGAGAGACCCAGTACTTC
TRBV19	TRBJ1-5	many	TRBD1	CASSSRTGVVGGQPQHF	TGTGCCAGTAGTAGCCGGACAGGGGTGGTAGGAGGTCAGCCCCAGCATTTT
TRBV19	TRBJ2-2	many	.	CGVVLDTGELFF	TGTGGAGTGGTCCTGGACACCGGGGAGCTGTTTTTT
TRBV2	TRBJ2-7	.	TRBD2	CASSVSGSGYEQYF	TGTGCCAGCAGCGTAAGCGGGAGCGGGTACGAGCAGTACTTC
TRBV20-1	TRBJ2-1	many	.	CSARPHGGPSYNEQFF	TGCAGTGCTAGACCTCATGGGGGGCCCTCCTACAATGAGCAGTTCTTC
TRBV20-1	TRBJ2-7	many	TRBD1	CSARGPGQGYEQYF	TGCAGTGCTAGAGGCCCGGGACAGGGATACGAGCAGTACTTC
TRBV9	TRBJ2-2	many	.	CASSPTQEANTGELFF	TGTGCCAGCAGTCCCACCCAGGAAGCGAACACCGGGGAGCTGTTTTTT
TRBV7-2	TRBJ2-7	.	.	CASSLEWTQAYEQYF	TGTGCCAGCAGCTTAGAGTGGACGCAAGCCTACGAGCAGTACTTC
TRBV7-9	TRBJ1-1	.	TRBD1	CASSLPQGANTEAFF	TGTGCCAGCAGCTTACCCCAGGGGGCGAACACTGAAGCTTTCTTT
TRBV6-5	TRBJ2-7	few	TRBD2	CASSYSNGRAYEQYF	TGTGCCAGCAGTTACTCGAACGGGAGGGCCTACGAGCAGTACTTC
TRBV12-3/TRBV12-4	TRBJ2-2	many	TRBD1	CASSPWTGGVNTGELFF	TGTGCCAGCAGCCCTTGGACAGGGGGCGTTAACACCGGGGAGCTGTTTTTT